Listed here are 14 T cell receptor beta chains from one sample, sequenced in a study of T cells in Graves' hyperthyroidism and ophthalmopathy. Template material for amplifying TCR beta CDR3 regions consisted of RNA transcripts. Initially, a first-round RT-PCR of the TCR CDR3 employed the HTBI primer set. MiXCR, applied by TCRdb to the multiplex PCR reads, yields one record per CDR3 protein. Counted here are about 400,000 distinct CDR3 sequences, under 15% occurring once; the ten biggest clones make up roughly 13%. Material for sequencing was blood. These TCRs come from a man younger than 35 with Graves' ophthalmopathy.

Ten or more counts support this clonotype. The genes are TRBV5-6 and TRBJ1-1; possibly TRBD1 for D (6 bases). V lost 3 bases, J lost 6 bases, and 12 bases lay in between. Germline CDR1 and CDR2: SGHDT and YYEEEE. CDR3 size: 13 residues. The CDR3 DNA follows: TGTGCCAGCAGCTCGGTGGACAGAGCTGAAGCTTTCTTT. Residues: CASSSVDRAEAFF.

This clonotype was observed many times. The DNA of the CDR3 is TGTGCCAGCAGCTTAGCTGTCATTGGGAATTCACCCCTCCACTTT. This translates into CASSLAVIGNSPLHF. The chain is built from TRBV11-2 and TRBJ1-6; D unresolved. This CDR3 contains 15 residues. V dropped 1 base and J dropped 7 bases, with 11 bases sitting between them. Germline V CDR1 and CDR2: SGHAT, FQNNGV. Full variable domain (outside the CDR3, taken from reference TRBV11-2 and TRBJ1-6): EAGVAQSPRYKIIEKRQSVAFWCNPISGHATLYWYQQILGQGPKLLIQFQNNGVVDDSQLPKDRFSAERLKGVDSTLKIQPAKLEDSAVYLCASSLAVIGNSPLHFGNGTRLTVT.

The chain is built from TRBV19 and TRBJ1-4, with 8 positions matching TRBD1. Trimming removed 6 bases from V and 5 bases from J; junction bases left unmatched: 5. The CDR3 is 14 amino acids. CDR1 and CDR2 (germline): LNHDA, SQIVND (reference sequence). CDR3 amino acids: CASRVDRENEKLFF. The CDR3 region has the DNA TGTGCCAGTAGAGTGGACAGGGAGAATGAAAAACTGTTTTTT.

The chain employs TRBV10-2 and TRBJ2-2, with D perhaps TRBD2 (5 bases). CDR1 WSHSY and CDR2 SAAADI come from the germline V gene. The CDR3 runs to 13 residues. The V end lost 0 bases, the J end lost 6 bases, and 5 bases lay between the germline ends. The CDR3 bases are TGCGCCAGCAGTGAGTCGGAGGCCGGGGAGCTGTTTTTT. This sequence encodes CASSESEAGELFF.

The chain joins TRBV6-5 to TRBJ2-5; TRBD1 aligns across 7 bases. This CDR3 is built from 15 residues. Unmatched junction bases numbered 5, after V lost 0 bases and J lost 4 bases. Germline values: CDR1 MNHEY, CDR2 SVGAGI. CDR3 region: CASSYSRTGGETQYF. The CDR3, as DNA: TGTGCCAGCAGTTACTCTCGGACAGGAGGAGAGACCCAGTACTTC.

The table lists this clonotype with many counts. The chain links TRBV12-3 or TRBV12-4 to TRBJ1-2; 9 bases align to TRBD1. This CDR3 is built from 14 residues. The V and J ends lost 0 bases and 6 bases, in that order; junction bases with no gene match: 2. CDR3 protein: CASSLAGTGHGYTF. CDR3 DNA: TGTGCCAGCAGTTTAGCCGGGACAGGGCATGGCTACACCTTC.

This clonotype was counted many times. The genes are TRBV13 and TRBJ2-7; 9 bases agree with TRBD2. CDR1 is PRHDT and CDR2 is FYEKMQ in the germline V gene (reference sequence). Trimming at V came to 6 bases and at J to 0 bases, leaving 12 bases not matched to a gene. This CDR3 contains 17 residues. The CDR3 spells CASRHTQLAGSSYEQYF. In nucleotides, the CDR3 is TGTGCCAGCAGACATACCCAACTAGCGGGCAGCTCCTACGAGCAGTACTTC. Complete variable domain (other parts from reference TRBV13 and TRBJ2-7): AAGVIQSPRHLIKEKRETATLKCYPIPRHDTVYWYQQGPGQDPQFLISFYEKMQSDKGSIPDRFSAQQFSDYHSELNMSSLELGDSALYFCASRHTQLAGSSYEQYFGPGTRLTVT.

In regard to this clonotype: Since a much larger clone is just one base distant, this may be a read error. CDR3 region: CASSPRTSGRSSDTQYF. The DNA of the CDR3 is TGTGCCAGCAGCCCCCGGACTAGCGGGAGGAGCTCCGATACGCAGTATTTT. The rearrangement joins TRBV27 to TRBJ2-3, with 14 nucleotides matching TRBD2. Germline V CDR1 and CDR2: MNHEY, SMNVEV (reference sequence). The CDR3 spans 17 residues. Trimming cost V 6 bases and J 6 bases; bases outside gene matches: 11.

This clonotype was seen more than once but under ten times. The chain joins TRBV4-1 to TRBJ1-2, with TRBD1 as a possible D gene (5 bases). The germline CDR1 and CDR2 sequences are MGHRA and YSYEKL. V was shortened by 1 base and J by 6 bases, with 18 bases between the two germline ends. The CDR3 runs to 16 residues. The CDR3 DNA reads as TGCGCCAGCAGCCAAGGAAGGGCCCCGGAGGGGAATGGCTACACCTTC. This encodes CASSQGRAPEGNGYTF.

This clonotype showed up many times. This rearrangement joins TRBV5-6 to TRBJ2-3; 8 bases align to TRBD2. J lost 2 bases, V lost 4 bases, and 6 bases had no gene match. The germline CDR1 and CDR2 sequences are SGHDT and YYEEEE. The CDR3 has 15 amino acids. The CDR3 DNA follows: TGTGCCAGCAGCCTCCCGGGACTAGACACAGATACGCAGTATTTT. It specifies CASSLPGLDTDTQYF.

The table lists this clonotype with a few counts. V gene TRBV6-1 combines with J gene TRBJ1-3; perhaps TRBD1 as D (6 bases). V was cut by 6 bases and J by 0 bases, with 15 bases left in between. In germline, CDR1 is MNHNS, CDR2 SASEGT. The CDR3 loop spans 16 amino acids. Here the CDR3 reads CASRLSQGGSGNTIYF. Written as DNA, the CDR3 is TGTGCCAGCAGGCTCTCACAGGGAGGCTCTGGAAACACCATATATTTT.

This clonotype showed up many times. This chain links TRBV29-1 with TRBJ2-3, with 7 bases fitting TRBD1. The germline V gene has CDR1 SQVTM and CDR2 ANQGSEA. J lost 8 bases, V lost 6 bases, and 5 bases had no gene match. CDR3 length: 11 residues. As DNA, the CDR3 is TGCAGCGTAGGACAGGCCCTTACGCAGTATTTT. Translating gives CSVGQALTQYF.

This clonotype has a count of ten or more. The rearrangement links TRBV7-8 to TRBJ2-3; either TRBD1 or TRBD2 may supply D (5 bases each). Trimming left V 5 bases short and J 2 bases short, with 17 bases between. This CDR3 region has 16 residues. Germline lookup yields CDR1 SGHVS and CDR2 FQNEAQ. CDR3 loop: CASSRGAGMVTDTQYF. The CDR3 DNA follows: TGTGCCAGCAGCCGTGGGGCGGGTATGGTCACAGATACGCAGTATTTT.

This clonotype was recorded a few times. This may come from a read error, since a much larger clone is one base off. The V and J genes are TRBV7-3 and TRBJ2-1; D gene unclear. Germline V gives CDR1 SGHTA, CDR2 FQGTGA. Trimming removed 2 bases from V and 6 bases from J, with 8 bases in between. The CDR3 totals 13 residues. In nucleotides, the CDR3 is TGTGCCAGCAGCTTATCGTCAATCAATGAGCAGTTCTTC. Protein sequence: CASSLSSINEQFF.